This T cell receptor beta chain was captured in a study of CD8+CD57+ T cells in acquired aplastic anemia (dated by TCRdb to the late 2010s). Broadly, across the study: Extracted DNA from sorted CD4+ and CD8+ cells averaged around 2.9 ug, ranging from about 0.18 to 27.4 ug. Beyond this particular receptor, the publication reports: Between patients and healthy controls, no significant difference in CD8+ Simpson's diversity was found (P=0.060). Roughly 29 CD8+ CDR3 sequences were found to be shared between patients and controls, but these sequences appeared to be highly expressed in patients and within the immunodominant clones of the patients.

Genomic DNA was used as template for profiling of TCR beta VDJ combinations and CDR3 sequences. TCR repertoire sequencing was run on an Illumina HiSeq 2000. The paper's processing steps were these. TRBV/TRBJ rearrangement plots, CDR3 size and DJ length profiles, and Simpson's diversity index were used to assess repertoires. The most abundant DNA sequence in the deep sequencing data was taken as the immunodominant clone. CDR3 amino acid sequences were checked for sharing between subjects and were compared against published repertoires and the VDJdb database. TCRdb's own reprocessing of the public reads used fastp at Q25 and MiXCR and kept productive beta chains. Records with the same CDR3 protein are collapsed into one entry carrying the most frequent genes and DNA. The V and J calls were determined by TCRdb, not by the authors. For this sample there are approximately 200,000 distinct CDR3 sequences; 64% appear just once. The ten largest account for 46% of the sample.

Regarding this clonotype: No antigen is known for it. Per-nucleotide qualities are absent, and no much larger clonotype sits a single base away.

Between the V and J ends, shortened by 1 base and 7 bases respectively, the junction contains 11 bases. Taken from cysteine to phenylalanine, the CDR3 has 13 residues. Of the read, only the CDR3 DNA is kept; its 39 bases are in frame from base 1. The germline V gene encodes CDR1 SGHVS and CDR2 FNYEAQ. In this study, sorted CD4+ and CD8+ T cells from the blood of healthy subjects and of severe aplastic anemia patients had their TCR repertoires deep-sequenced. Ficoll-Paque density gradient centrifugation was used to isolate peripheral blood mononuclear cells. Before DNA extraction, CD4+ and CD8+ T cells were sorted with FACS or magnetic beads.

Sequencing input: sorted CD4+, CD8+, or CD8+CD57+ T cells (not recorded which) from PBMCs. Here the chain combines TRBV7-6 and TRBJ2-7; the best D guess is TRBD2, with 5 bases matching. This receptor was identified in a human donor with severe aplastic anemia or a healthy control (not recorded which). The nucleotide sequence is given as TGTGCCAGCAGCTTAGTGACCGGGGATGAGCAGTACTTC. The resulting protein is CASSLVTGDEQYF. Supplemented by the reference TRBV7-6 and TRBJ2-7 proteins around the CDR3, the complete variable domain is GAGVSQSPRYKVTKRGQDVALRCDPISGHVSLYWYRQALGQGPEFLTYFNYEAQQDKSGLPNDRFSAERPEGSISTLTIQRTEQRDSAMYRCASSLVTGDEQYFGPGTRLTVT.